This T cell receptor beta chain was recovered during a study of OX40 agonist ivuxolimab in advanced cancers. As for the study in general: Partial responses were seen in three patients, one with hepatocellular carcinoma and two with cutaneous melanoma. Study-level results: CD8+ T cells were the subset that, on average, had more expanded clones than CD4+. Several nonresponders also turned out to have low normalized T-cell clonal expansion. Among expanded peripheral T cells, antigen specificity went undetermined.

There are 18 residues in the CDR3. V dropped 1 base and J dropped 6 bases, with 19 bases sitting between them. The germline V gene has CDR1 MGHRA and CDR2 YSYEKL. Measured with immunoSEQ multiplex PCR; TCRdb has only the in-frame clones, and not every one. The table shows tens of thousands of clones, with around four fifths occurring only once. This clone appeared a single time. Its specificity is not known. The specimen comprised CD4+ or CD8+ T cells sorted from blood, sampled in a trial of the OX40 agonist ivuxolimab. The chain carries TRBV4-1 and TRBJ1-6; D might be TRBD1 (6 bases). This TCR was recovered from an adult with an advanced solid tumor such as melanoma, head and neck, liver or kidney cancer. The CDR3 nucleotides are TGCGCCAGCAGCCAAGGCAGGCAAAAGGGGGATTCTAATTCACCCCTCCACTTT. Encoded protein: CASSQGRQKGDSNSPLHF.